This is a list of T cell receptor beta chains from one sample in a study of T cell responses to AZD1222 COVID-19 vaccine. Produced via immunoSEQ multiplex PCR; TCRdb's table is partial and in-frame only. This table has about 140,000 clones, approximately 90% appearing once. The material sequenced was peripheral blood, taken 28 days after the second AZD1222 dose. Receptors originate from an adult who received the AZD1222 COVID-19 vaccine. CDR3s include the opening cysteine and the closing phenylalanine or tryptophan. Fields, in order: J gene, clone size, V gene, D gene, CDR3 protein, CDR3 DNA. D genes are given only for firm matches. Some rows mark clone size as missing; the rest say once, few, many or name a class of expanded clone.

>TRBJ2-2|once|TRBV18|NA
CASSPPSRENGELFF
TGTGCCAGCTCACCACCGTCCCGGGAGAACGGGGAGCTGTTTTTT
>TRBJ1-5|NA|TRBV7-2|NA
CASSDTGYSNQPQHF
TGTGCCAGCAGCGATACAGGCTATAGCAATCAGCCCCAGCATTTT
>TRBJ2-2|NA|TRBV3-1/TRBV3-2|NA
CASSQDQNTGELFF
TGTGCCAGCAGCCAAGATCAGAACACCGGGGAGCTGTTTTTT
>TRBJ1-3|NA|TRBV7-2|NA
CASSLEGSSGNTIYF
TGTGCCAGCAGCTTAGAGGGTAGCTCTGGAAACACCATATATTTT
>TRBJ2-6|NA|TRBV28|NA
CASSFRGSGANVLTF
TGTGCCAGCAGTTTTCGAGGGTCTGGGGCCAACGTCCTGACTTTC
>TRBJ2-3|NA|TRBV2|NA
CASIGGISTDTQYF
TGTGCCAGCATTGGCGGGATAAGCACAGATACGCAGTATTTT
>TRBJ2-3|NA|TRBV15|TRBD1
CATAGQGKADTQYF
TGTGCCACCGCGGGACAGGGGAAGGCAGATACGCAGTATTTT
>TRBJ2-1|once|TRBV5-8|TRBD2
CASSLGWELLAGGNEQFF
TGTGCCAGCAGCTTGGGGTGGGAGCTTCTAGCGGGAGGCAATGAGCAGTTCTTC
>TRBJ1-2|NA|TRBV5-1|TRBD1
CASNSGTGVSYGYTF
TGCGCCAGCAACTCCGGGACAGGGGTCTCCTATGGCTACACCTTC
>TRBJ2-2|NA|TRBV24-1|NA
CATSDPGELAGELFF
TGTGCCACCAGTGATCCGGGGGAGTTGGCCGGGGAGCTGTTTTTT
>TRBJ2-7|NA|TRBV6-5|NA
CASTIWGAYEQYF
TGTGCCAGCACCATATGGGGAGCCTACGAGCAGTACTTC
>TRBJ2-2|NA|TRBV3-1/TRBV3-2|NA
CASSPQSTSGELFF
TGTGCCAGCAGCCCACAGAGTACGAGCGGGGAGCTGTTTTTT
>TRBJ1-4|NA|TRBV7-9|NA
CASSLGRSGVGEKLFF
TGTGCCAGCAGCTTAGGAAGATCCGGAGTAGGGGAAAAACTGTTTTTT
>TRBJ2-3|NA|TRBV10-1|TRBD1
CASSEGQGTRTDTQYF
TGCGCCAGCAGTGAGGGACAGGGGACCCGCACAGATACGCAGTATTTT
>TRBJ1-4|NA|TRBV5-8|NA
CASSRQVTTNEKLFF
TGTGCCAGCAGCCGTCAGGTGACAACTAATGAAAAACTGTTTTTT
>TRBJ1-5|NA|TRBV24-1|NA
CATSDGAFNQPQHF
TGTGCCACCAGTGACGGGGCTTTCAATCAGCCCCAGCATTTT
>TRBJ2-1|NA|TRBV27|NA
CASSPTPRAGLYNEQFF
TGTGCCAGCAGTCCAACCCCCAGGGCGGGACTCTACAATGAGCAGTTCTTC
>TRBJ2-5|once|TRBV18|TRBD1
CASSPPGQAGTQYF
TGTGCCAGCTCACCTCCGGGACAGGCGGGGACCCAGTACTTC
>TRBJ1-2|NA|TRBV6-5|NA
CASRTLSGTEYGYTF
TGTGCCAGCAGGACCCTTTCCGGGACGGAATATGGCTACACCTTC
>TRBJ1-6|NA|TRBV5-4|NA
CASSSGMNASPLHF
TGTGCCAGCAGCTCGGGGATGAACGCTTCACCCCTCCACTTT
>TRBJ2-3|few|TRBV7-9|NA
CASSSPGHQDTDTQYF
TGTGCCAGCAGCTCCCCGGGACACCAAGACACAGATACGCAGTATTTT
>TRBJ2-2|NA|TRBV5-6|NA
CASSHRPGVRRFNTGELFF
TGTGCCAGCAGCCACCGTCCAGGGGTCCGCAGGTTCAACACCGGGGAGCTGTTTTTT
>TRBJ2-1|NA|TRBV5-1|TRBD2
CASILAGGTSGEQFF
TGCGCCAGCATACTAGCGGGAGGGACCTCTGGTGAGCAGTTCTTC
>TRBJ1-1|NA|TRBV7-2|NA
CASSSDMATEAFF
TGTGCCAGCAGCTCGGACATGGCTACTGAAGCTTTCTTT
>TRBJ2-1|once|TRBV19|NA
CASTGSSSYNEQFF
TGTGCCAGTACCGGGAGTTCCTCCTACAATGAGCAGTTCTTC
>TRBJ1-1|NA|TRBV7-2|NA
CASSLGQSGGAFF
TGTGCCAGCAGCTTAGGGCAGTCTGGTGGAGCTTTCTTT
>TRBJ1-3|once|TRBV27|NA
CASKPAQPGNTIYF
TGTGCCAGCAAACCGGCACAACCTGGAAACACCATATATTTT
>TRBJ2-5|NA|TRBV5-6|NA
CASSWRTVQETQYF
TGTGCCAGCAGCTGGAGGACAGTGCAAGAGACCCAGTACTTC
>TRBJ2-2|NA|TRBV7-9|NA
CASSRDPGELFF
TGTGCCAGCAGCCGGGACCCCGGGGAGCTGTTTTTT
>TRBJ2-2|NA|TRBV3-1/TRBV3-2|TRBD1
CASSQDLTGTGELFF
TGTGCCAGCAGCCAAGACCTGACAGGGACCGGGGAGCTGTTTTTT
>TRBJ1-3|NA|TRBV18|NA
CASSPVRGLTYSGNTIYF
TGTGCCAGCTCACCCGTCAGGGGCCTCACCTACTCTGGAAACACCATATATTTT
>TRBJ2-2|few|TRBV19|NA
CASSLDGTGELFF
TGTGCCAGTAGTCTCGACGGGACCGGGGAGCTGTTTTTT
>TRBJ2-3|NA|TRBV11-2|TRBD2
CASSLLLNGGASDTQYF
TGTGCCAGCAGCTTACTCCTGAACGGGGGGGCCTCAGATACGCAGTATTTT